One sample yielded the 23 T cell receptor beta chains listed below, sequenced in a study of blood T cell repertoires in COVID-19. The protocol was immunoSEQ multiplex PCR, while the TCRdb copy is restricted to in-frame clones and leaves out a portion. The top ten clones hold approximately 1.6% of a sample with 60,000 to 75,000 clones, approximately 91% of them seen once. Sequencing input: peripheral blood. These receptor sequences come from a human donor in a cohort sampled during active COVID-19.

This chain connects TRBV28 to TRBJ2-1, with D unresolved. There are 14 residues in the CDR3. CDR1 is MDHEN and CDR2 is SYDVKM in the germline V gene. Trimming took 2 bases from V and 7 from J, leaving 12 bases between them. The DNA for the CDR3 is TGTGCCAGCAGTTTACTCGGTAGCTCGAATGAGCAGTTCTTC. This encodes CASSLLGSSNEQFF.

This chain uses TRBV19 with TRBJ2-4; D is undetermined. The germline CDR1 and CDR2 sequences are LNHDA and SQIVND (reference sequence). Between the trimmed V and J ends, which lost 5 bases and 3 bases, there was a span of 8 bases. The CDR3 length is 13 residues. CDR3 coding DNA: TGTGCCAGTAGTGAGGAGATCAAAAACATTCAGTACTTC. Translation gives CASSEEIKNIQYF.

This clone appeared a single time. The rearrangement uses TRBV6-5 and TRBJ2-2, with D hard to call. The germline CDR1 and CDR2 sequences are MNHEY and SVGAGI. Trimming removed 2 bases at V and 5 bases at J, with 9 bases between. The CDR3 extends over 14 amino acids. For the CDR3, the DNA is TGTGCCAGCAGTTACGACCCGAGGACCGGGGAGCTGTTTTTT. Encoded protein: CASSYDPRTGELFF.

V gene TRBV5-8 combines with J gene TRBJ2-5, with D maybe TRBD2 (7 bases). Trimming took 1 base from V and 7 from J, leaving 11 bases between them. Germline V gene data show CDR1 as SGHTS and CDR2 as YDEGEE. The CDR3 has 13 amino acids. CDR3: CASSLRGGVTQYF. The CDR3 DNA reads TGTGCCAGCAGCTTGAGGGGGGGTGTGACCCAGTACTTC. Full variable domain (missing parts from reference TRBV5-8 and TRBJ2-5): EAGVTQSPTHLIKTRGQQATLRCSPISGHTSVYWYQQALGLGLQFLLWYDEGEERNRGNFPPRFSGRQFPNYSSELNVNALELEDSALYLCASSLRGGVTQYFGPGTRLLVL.

Only one count was recorded for this clone. The chain has TRBV11-2 and TRBJ2-2; tentatively, D is TRBD2 (6 bases). Germline V CDR1 and CDR2: SGHAT, FQNNGV. Between the trimmed V and J ends, which lost 2 bases and 2 bases, there was a span of 12 bases. CDR3 length: 16 residues. CDR3: CASSLNTGDNTGELFF. The CDR3 DNA sequence: TGTGCCAGCAGCTTAAATACGGGAGATAACACCGGGGAGCTGTTTTTT.

V and J are TRBV24-1 and TRBJ2-1, with D unclear. Looked up from germline, CDR1 is KGHDR and CDR2 is SFDVKD. The CDR3 runs to 12 residues. V lost 5 bases and J 10 bases, leaving 11 bases between the germline ends. CDR3 sequence: CATSAPSLEQFF. Here the CDR3 DNA reads TGTGCCACCAGTGCCCCGTCTTTAGAGCAGTTCTTC.

The CDR3 reads CASIPGKNTGELFF. CDR3 DNA sequence: TGTGCCAGTATCCCAGGGAAGAACACCGGGGAGCTGTTTTTT. V is TRBV19 and J is TRBJ2-2; a weak D match, TRBD1 (5 bases). CDR1 LNHDA and CDR2 SQIVND come from the germline V gene (reference sequence). V dropped 7 bases and J dropped 1 base, with 10 bases sitting between them. This CDR3 has 14 residues.

J is TRBJ2-1 and V is TRBV28, with 8 positions matching TRBD2. V dropped 3 bases and J dropped 1; count of bases not matched to a gene: 5. The germline V gene has CDR1 MDHEN and CDR2 SYDVKM. CDR3 length: 16 amino acids. In DNA form, the CDR3 reads TGTGCCAGCAGTTTGGCTAGCGGGCGTTCCTACAATGAGCAGTTCTTC. It is translated as CASSLASGRSYNEQFF.

The chain carries TRBV3-1 (or the pseudogene TRBV3-2) and TRBJ2-3; 13 positions agree with TRBD2. Trimming cost V 6 bases and J 6 bases; bases outside gene matches: 9. The length of the CDR3 is 16 residues. CDR1 and CDR2 from the germline V gene are LGHDT and YNNKEL (reference sequence). The DNA for the CDR3 is TGTGCCAGCAGTGACCCGGGACTAGCGGGATCGGATACGCAGTATTTT. Translating it yields CASSDPGLAGSDTQYF.

In this sample, this clone turned up once. V usage is TRBV6-1 and J usage is TRBJ2-5; TRBD2 might be the D (5 bases). With 2 bases removed from V and 1 base from J, the gap between germline ends came to 11 bases. The CDR3 is 15 amino acids. In germline, CDR1 is MNHNS, CDR2 SASEGT. In DNA form, the CDR3 reads TGTGCCAGCAGTGAATGGAGGCAGGCCCAAGAGACCCAGTACTTC. Translation gives CASSEWRQAQETQYF.

The chain is built from TRBV9 and TRBJ2-5; TRBD1 matches 8 bases. The CDR3 runs to 16 residues. V shed 1 base, J shed 5 bases, and the junction held 10 bases outside the gene matches. CDR1 and CDR2 (germline): SGDLS, YYNGEE. CDR3 loop: CASSVSPGQGAETQYF. In DNA, the CDR3 is TGTGCCAGCAGCGTATCGCCCGGCCAGGGGGCTGAGACCCAGTACTTC.

The CDR3, as DNA: TGCAGCGTTGAAAAGACAGGAGATTTGAACACTGAAGCTTTCTTT. Translation: CSVEKTGDLNTEAFF. This rearrangement joins TRBV29-1 to TRBJ1-1, with D possibly matching TRBD1 (6 bases). The ends were cut back, 2 bases at V and 0 bases at J, with 13 bases in the middle. This CDR3 comprises 15 residues. Germline loops: CDR1 SQVTM, CDR2 ANQGSEA.

This sequence joins TRBV3-1 (or the pseudogene TRBV3-2) and TRBJ1-3; TRBD1 might be the D (5 bases). This CDR3 region has 16 residues. From germline, CDR1 is LGHDT and CDR2 YNNKEL (reference sequence). Trimming stripped 1 base from V and 4 bases from J, with 14 bases between. The CDR3 loop is CASSQAWGAGGNTIYF. The CDR3 nucleotides are TGTGCCAGCAGCCAAGCCTGGGGCGCGGGAGGAAACACCATATATTTT.

This chain links TRBV3-1 (or the pseudogene TRBV3-2) with TRBJ2-3; 7 positions match TRBD2. The length of the CDR3 is 16 residues. Germline V gene lookup returns CDR1 LGHDT and CDR2 YNNKEL (reference sequence). Losses at the gene ends were 3 bases for V and 0 bases for J; bases not matched to a gene: 6. CDR3 sequence reads: CASSQRGGTSTDTQYF. The CDR3 coding sequence is TGTGCCAGCAGCCAGCGGGGAGGGACCAGCACAGATACGCAGTATTTT.

This chain joins TRBV5-4 and TRBJ1-5; D unclear. This CDR3 is built from 15 residues. Germline V CDR1 and CDR2: SGHNT, YYREEE (reference sequence). The V end lost 0 bases, the J end lost 4 bases, and 11 bases lay between the germline ends. Written as DNA, the CDR3 is TGTGCCAGCAGCTTGGCAGGAGGTAGAAATCAGCCCCAGCATTTT. It translates to CASSLAGGRNQPQHF.

The chain combines TRBV2 with TRBJ2-1; TRBD2 matches 16 bases. V shed 3 bases and J 7 bases; nucleotides not matched to a gene: 0. The CDR3 length is 15 residues. Germline CDR1 SNHLY, CDR2 FYNNEI. The CDR3: CASSEGLAGGNEQFF. DNA for the CDR3: TGTGCCAGCAGTGAGGGACTAGCGGGAGGGAATGAGCAGTTCTTC. Combining the CDR3 with reference TRBV2 and TRBJ2-1 gives the whole variable domain EPEVTQTPSHQVTQMGQEVILRCVPISNHLYFYWYRQILGQKVEFLVSFYNNEISEKSEIFDDQFSVERPDGSNFTLKIRSTKLEDSAMYFCASSEGLAGGNEQFFGPGTRLTVL.

This chain uses TRBV19 with TRBJ1-1; 8 bases align to TRBD1. CDR3 size: 15 residues. Looked up from germline, CDR1 is LNHDA and CDR2 is SQIVND (reference sequence). The V segment lost 2 bases and the J segment 5 bases; nucleotides outside the gene matches: 7. The CDR3 DNA sequence: TGTGCCAGTAGTATATATTCGGACAGGGAAACTGAAGCTTTCTTT. It codes for CASSIYSDRETEAFF. Supplemented by reference TRBV19 and TRBJ1-1, the full variable domain reads DGGITQSPKYLFRKEGQNVTLSCEQNLNHDAMYWYRQDPGQGLRLIYYSQIVNDFQKGDIAEGYSVSREKKESFPLTVTSAQKNPTAFYLCASSIYSDRETEAFFGQGTRLTVV.

The chain combines TRBV7-3 with TRBJ2-1; no clear D. V lost 8 bases and J 5 bases, leaving 16 bases between the germline ends. Germline values: CDR1 SGHTA, CDR2 FQGTGA. This CDR3 has 14 amino acids. In nucleotides, the CDR3 is TGTGCCAGCCTAAAGTCGACTGAACACAATGAGCAGTTCTTC. It encodes CASLKSTEHNEQFF.

This clone was recorded only once. The J gene is TRBJ1-3, the V gene TRBV5-6; 8 bases agree with TRBD1. The CDR3 totals 16 residues. In germline, CDR1 is SGHDT, CDR2 YYEEEE. The V gene end was trimmed by 4 bases and the J gene end by 2 bases; junction bases not matched to a gene: 8. CDR3 sequence (DNA): TGTGCCAGCAGCCTCAGGGGGCTGGATCCTGGAAACACCATATATTTT. Residues: CASSLRGLDPGNTIYF.

The V and J genes are TRBV5-6 and TRBJ1-4; TRBD1 aligns across 8 bases. The CDR3 spans 15 residues. The V and J ends lost 4 bases and 4 bases, in that order; junction bases with no gene match: 6. The germline V gene has CDR1 SGHDT and CDR2 YYEEEE. The CDR3 protein is CASSRGQGGNEKLFF. CDR3 sequence (DNA): TGTGCCAGCAGCCGTGGACAGGGCGGTAATGAAAAACTGTTTTTT.

The genes are TRBV5-6 and TRBJ2-3; TRBD2 aligns across 10 bases. The CDR3 runs to 17 residues. Trimming at V came to 0 bases and at J to 4 bases, leaving 8 bases not matched to a gene. Germline assignment: CDR1 SGHDT and CDR2 YYEEEE. The CDR3 sequence: CASSLVSAGGFADTQYF. DNA of the CDR3: TGTGCCAGCAGCTTGGTCTCAGCGGGAGGGTTTGCAGATACGCAGTATTTT.

The chain joins TRBV28 to TRBJ1-4; D gene uncertain. Trimming removed 8 bases at V and 6 bases at J, with 4 bases between. The CDR3 is 10 amino acids. Germline CDR1 is MDHEN and CDR2 is SYDVKM. The CDR3 region has the DNA TGTGCCAGCCGGTATGAAAAACTGTTTTTT. Encoded protein: CASRYEKLFF.

The chain employs TRBV13 and TRBJ1-6, with TRBD1 identical over 8 bases. With 1 base clipped from V and 10 bases from J, the junction kept 6 bases outside the gene matches. The germline CDR1 and CDR2 sequences are PRHDT and FYEKMQ (reference sequence). The CDR3 runs 15 residues. CDR3 bases: TGTGCCAGCAGCTTAGAGGACAGGGAGATGTCACCCCTCCACTTT. Protein product: CASSLEDREMSPLHF.